The 27 T cell receptor beta chains in this list originate from one sample, sequenced in a study of cytomegalovirus exposure and HLA in healthy donors. Use of 60 Vbeta and 13 Jbeta primers characterized the PCR. This table comes from immunoSEQ multiplex PCR, and its TCRdb copy is limited to in-frame clones, with some not included. The table lists 150,000 to 200,000 clones, roughly 80% of them singletons. Sequences were obtained from PBMCs. Receptors were obtained from a man aged 18 to 29 in good health and CMV-seronegative.

This clone appeared a few times. V usage is TRBV6-5 and J usage is TRBJ1-3; D call uncertain. V lost 2 bases, J lost 0 bases, and 11 bases lay in between. CDR3 length equals 16 residues. Germline CDR1 MNHEY, CDR2 SVGAGI. This CDR3 reads CASSYNLPGSGNTIYF. CDR3 sequence (DNA): TGTGCCAGCAGTTACAACTTGCCCGGCTCTGGAAACACCATATATTTT.

This chain connects TRBV29-1 to TRBJ1-3; D not certain. Trimming took 3 bases from V and 2 from J, leaving 8 bases between them. Germline V gene sequence: CDR1 SQVTM, CDR2 ANQGSEA. The CDR3 is made up of 13 amino acids. The CDR3 loop is CSVDSGAGNTIYF. CDR3 nucleotides: TGCAGCGTTGATTCCGGGGCTGGAAACACCATATATTTT.

The chain is built from TRBV7-6 and TRBJ1-1; D call uncertain. CDR1 SGHVS and CDR2 FNYEAQ come from the germline V gene. The CDR3 sequence is 14 residues long. V gave up 7 bases and J gave up 1 base, with 13 bases separating them. DNA of the CDR3: TGTGCCAGCAAAGCGGGCCCGGAGAACACTGAAGCTTTCTTT. Amino acid sequence: CASKAGPENTEAFF.

As DNA, the CDR3 is TGTGCCAGCAGTTTGGTGACAGGCATACCCTACGAGCAGTACTTC. This sequence encodes CASSLVTGIPYEQYF. The rearrangement uses TRBV27 and TRBJ2-7; a weak D match, TRBD1 (6 bases). The CDR3 spans 15 residues. CDR1 and CDR2 (germline): MNHEY, SMNVEV (reference sequence). V was trimmed by 3 bases and J by 2 bases, leaving 14 bases between them.

The chain combines TRBV29-1 with TRBJ2-5; 10 nucleotides agree with TRBD2. With V trimmed by 2 bases and J by 5 bases, 8 bases remained unmatched. Germline CDR1 reads SQVTM; CDR2 reads ANQGSEA. The CDR3 is 15 amino acids. In DNA, the CDR3 is TGCAGCGTTGAACTGGGACTAGCGTTTATGGAGACCCAGTACTTC. Translating it yields CSVELGLAFMETQYF.

This clone was seen a few times. The chain joins TRBV9 to TRBJ2-3, with TRBD1 matching 8 bases. Per germline, CDR1 SGDLS and CDR2 YYNGEE. V lost 4 bases to trimming and J lost 1 base; unmatched junction nucleotides: 8. The CDR3 consists of 16 residues. CDR3 residues: CASSTEAGQGTDTQYF. Here the CDR3 DNA reads TGTGCCAGCAGCACAGAGGCGGGACAGGGCACAGATACGCAGTATTTT.

This clone was recorded a few times. The chain links TRBV6-1 to TRBJ2-7, with D possibly being TRBD2 (7 bases). V was trimmed by 7 bases and J by 3 bases, leaving 19 bases between them. The length of the CDR3 is 15 residues. Looked up from germline, CDR1 is MNHNS and CDR2 is SASEGT. The CDR3 bases are TGTGCCAGCACCGGAACGGCCGGGGGGCACTACGAGCAGTACTTC. This encodes CASTGTAGGHYEQYF.

The V and J genes are TRBV6-1 and TRBJ2-7; D gene ambiguous. The CDR3 has 11 amino acids. Between the trimmed V and J ends, which lost 7 bases and 5 bases, there was a span of 9 bases. Germline CDR1 MNHNS, CDR2 SASEGT. CDR3 residues: CASTSIHEQYF. DNA for the CDR3: TGTGCCAGCACTTCTATACACGAGCAGTACTTC.

The V call is TRBV9, the J call TRBJ2-2; 7 positions match TRBD2. In germline, CDR1 is SGDLS, CDR2 YYNGEE. The CDR3 is made up of 13 amino acids. V was pared by 4 bases and J by 5 bases, with 2 bases of the junction left unmatched. The CDR3 DNA is TGTGCCAGCAGCTGGGAGGGAACCGGGGAGCTGTTTTTT. Translating gives CASSWEGTGELFF.

Concerning this clone: This same CDR3 is encoded by further DNA sequences in the sample. The CDR3 coding sequence is TGCGCCAGCAGCCAACGCACCAGCGGGGGGAGCTCCTACAATGAGCAGTTCTTC. This translates into CASSQRTSGGSSYNEQFF. This chain uses TRBV4-1 with TRBJ2-1; 9 nucleotides align to TRBD2. Germline CDR1 and CDR2: MGHRA and YSYEKL. The CDR3 runs 18 residues. V dropped 2 bases and J dropped 0; count of bases not matched to a gene: 8.

The rearrangement links TRBV23-1 to TRBJ2-1, with D hard to call. TRBV23-1 carries the ORF label, with uncertain function. V was cut by 0 bases and J by 8 bases, with 14 bases left in between. This CDR3 has 15 residues. CDR3 nucleotides: TGCGCCAGCAGTCAATCGCGGCGCCTGCTGGATGAGCAGTTCTTC. This codes for CASSQSRRLLDEQFF.

The genes are TRBV5-1 and TRBJ1-2, with TRBD1 matching 7 bases. The CDR3 loop spans 15 amino acids. J gave up 3 bases and V 1 base, and 6 bases lay outside the gene matches. CDR1 and CDR2 (germline): SGHRS, YFSETQ. Here the CDR3 DNA reads TGCGCCAGCAGCTTGTCACAGGGGACTCACTATGGCTACACCTTC. It translates to CASSLSQGTHYGYTF.

This sequence joins TRBV5-8 and TRBJ1-5; D is possibly TRBD1 (6 bases). The V gene lost 0 bases and the J gene lost 8 bases, with 18 bases spanning the gap. Germline V gene lookup returns CDR1 SGHTS and CDR2 YDEGEE. CDR3 length equals 16 residues. CDR3 sequence (DNA): TGTGCCAGCAGCTTGGGGTTGGGGGCCGAAGCGGAGCCCCAGCATTTT. Translation: CASSLGLGAEAEPQHF.

The gene calls are TRBV7-3 and TRBJ2-7; 8 bases match TRBD2. The CDR3 consists of 14 residues. Looked up from germline, CDR1 is SGHTA and CDR2 is FQGTGA. The V segment lost 2 bases and the J segment 0 bases; nucleotides outside the gene matches: 0. CDR3: CASSLAGGSYEQYF. As DNA, the CDR3 is TGTGCCAGCAGCTTAGCGGGAGGCTCCTACGAGCAGTACTTC.

V usage is TRBV6-1 and J usage is TRBJ1-6, with D perhaps TRBD1 (6 bases). The CDR3 consists of 13 residues. The V gene's germline CDR1 is MNHNS and CDR2 SASEGT. The V and J ends lost 6 bases and 6 bases respectively, with 9 bases between them. CDR3 protein: CASRTGGNSPLHF. Written as DNA, the CDR3 is TGTGCCAGCAGGACAGGCGGTAATTCACCCCTCCACTTT.

This chain uses TRBV2 with TRBJ2-5; TRBD2 agrees at 7 bases. There are 15 residues in the CDR3. V lost 2 bases and J lost 4; bases outside the gene matches: 7. Germline-derived CDR1 and CDR2 are SNHLY and FYNNEI. CDR3 residues: CASSERPGGAETQYF. The DNA for the CDR3 is TGTGCCAGCAGTGAAAGACCGGGGGGAGCAGAGACCCAGTACTTC.

The chain links TRBV18 to TRBJ2-7; a weak D match, TRBD1 (5 bases). V was pared by 6 bases and J by 4 bases, with 13 bases between. Looked up from germline, CDR1 is KGHSH and CDR2 is LQKENI. This CDR3 is 13 amino acids long. The DNA of the CDR3 is TGTGCCAGCTCGGAGACAGACCCTTACGAGCAGTACTTC. Its protein is CASSETDPYEQYF.

The chain joins TRBV6-5 to TRBJ1-2; 8 positions match TRBD1. The junction had 8 bases not matched to a gene; V was cut back by 7 bases and J by 7 bases. This CDR3 region has 13 residues. Germline assignment: CDR1 MNHEY and CDR2 SVGAGI. The CDR3 region is CASTTPGTGGYTF. The CDR3 DNA reads TGTGCCAGCACTACTCCCGGGACAGGTGGCTACACCTTC.

The chain combines TRBV10-3 with TRBJ2-3; 13 positions agree with TRBD2. Germline CDR1 reads ENHRY; CDR2 reads SYGVKD. The CDR3 has 16 amino acids. V trimming: 7 bases; J trimming: 4 bases; junction bases outside the gene matches: 8. The CDR3 region has the DNA TGTGCCATCAAAAAGACTAGCGGGGGGAATGCAGATACGCAGTATTTT. Its protein is CAIKKTSGGNADTQYF.

This CDR3 reads CASTQWGGLETQYF. The CDR3 coding sequence is TGTGCCAGCACCCAATGGGGGGGGCTTGAGACCCAGTACTTC. The chain has TRBV25-1 and TRBJ2-5, with D possibly TRBD2 on 7 matching bases. This CDR3 region has 14 residues. Germline-derived CDR1 and CDR2 are MGHDK and SYGVNS. V lost 7 bases, J lost 5 bases, and 17 bases lay in between.

The genes are TRBV5-6 and TRBJ2-7; 8 bases align to TRBD2. This CDR3 has 16 residues. V was clipped by 1 base and J by 2 bases; unmatched bases: 8. Germline CDR1 and CDR2: SGHDT and YYEEEE. In DNA form, the CDR3 reads TGTGCCAGCAGCTTGAGGCTGGAGCGGGGGACCTACGAGCAGTACTTC. Its protein is CASSLRLERGTYEQYF. Full variable domain (remainder filled in from reference TRBV5-6 and TRBJ2-7): DAGVTQSPTHLIKTRGQQVTLRCSPKSGHDTVSWYQQALGQGPQFIFQYYEEEERQRGNFPDRFSGHQFPNYSSELNVNALLLGDSALYLCASSLRLERGTYEQYFGPGTRLTVT.

V usage is TRBV13 and J usage is TRBJ1-6; maybe TRBD1 (6 bases). Trimming took 0 bases from V and 7 from J, leaving 16 bases between them. Germline V CDR1 and CDR2: PRHDT, FYEKMQ (reference sequence). This CDR3 has 17 amino acids. CDR3 protein: CASSLGPPRGQNSPLHF. The DNA for the CDR3 is TGTGCCAGCAGCTTAGGCCCTCCCAGGGGCCAGAATTCACCCCTCCACTTT. The entire variable domain, with the rest obtained from reference TRBV13 and TRBJ1-6, is as follows: AAGVIQSPRHLIKEKRETATLKCYPIPRHDTVYWYQQGPGQDPQFLISFYEKMQSDKGSIPDRFSAQQFSDYHSELNMSSLELGDSALYFCASSLGPPRGQNSPLHFGNGTRLTVT.

This chain joins TRBV28 and TRBJ2-1, with D unclear. The CDR3 loop spans 13 amino acids. Germline V gives CDR1 MDHEN, CDR2 SYDVKM. Trimming took off 5 bases at V and 6 bases at J, with 11 bases between the two ends. Here the CDR3 DNA reads TGTGCCAGCAGTCGCCCTACGGTCAATGAGCAGTTCTTC. Its translation: CASSRPTVNEQFF.

V is TRBV19 and J is TRBJ2-1; D might be TRBD2 (6 bases). Trimming shortened V by 3 bases and J by 4 bases, and 13 bases separated the two germline ends. This CDR3 contains 15 residues. Germline CDR1 is LNHDA and CDR2 is SQIVND (reference sequence). CDR3 amino acids: CASSMGTSRYNEQFF. CDR3 DNA sequence: TGTGCCAGTAGTATGGGAACTAGCCGTTACAATGAGCAGTTCTTC.

V is TRBV7-3 and J is TRBJ2-3; TRBD1 aligns across 8 bases. V trimming: 1 base; J trimming: 3 bases; junction bases outside the gene matches: 3. The length of the CDR3 is 15 residues. The germline V gene encodes CDR1 SGHTA and CDR2 FQGTGA. In DNA, the CDR3 is TGTGCCAGCAGCTTAATACAGGGGGGAACAGATACGCAGTATTTT. This sequence encodes CASSLIQGGTDTQYF.

The chain recombines TRBV7-8 with TRBJ2-3; D possibly corresponds to TRBD2 (6 bases). V was shortened by 2 bases and J by 8 bases, with 17 bases between the two germline ends. The germline V gene encodes CDR1 SGHVS and CDR2 FQNEAQ. The CDR3 covers 15 residues. The CDR3: CASSLKPGLLSTQYF. The CDR3 nucleotides are TGTGCCAGCAGCTTAAAGCCGGGACTCCTTTCTACGCAGTATTTT.

The rearrangement uses TRBV27 and TRBJ2-7; 8 bases agree with TRBD1. CDR3 length: 15 residues. V trimming: 5 bases; J trimming: 5 bases; junction bases outside the gene matches: 11. CDR1 and CDR2 (germline): MNHEY, SMNVEV (reference sequence). The CDR3 sequence: CASSPHGQGYHEQYF. The CDR3 coding sequence is TGTGCCAGCAGTCCACACGGACAGGGTTACCACGAGCAGTACTTC.